This T cell receptor beta chain comes out of a study of cytomegalovirus exposure and HLA in healthy donors. Study-wide context: The study placed less than 90% of its 398 genotyped donors in the Caucasian-associated ancestry cluster.

Regarding donors, all were healthy bone marrow donors. As concerns this clone: Antigen: not known.

V lost 0 bases and J lost 3, with 7 bases in between. The CDR3 covers 15 residues. The germline V gene encodes CDR1 SGDLS and CDR2 YYNGEE. This PCR relied on a set of 60 Vbeta primers and 13 Jbeta primers. TCRdb's table, derived via immunoSEQ multiplex PCR, lists solely in-frame clones and lacks some. In the table there are around 130,000 clones, 84% of which are singletons. Study-wide results and limits: In a later analysis, parvovirus B19, influenza, CMV and Epstein-Barr virus appeared linked to several top co-occurrence clusters.

This chain connects TRBV9 to TRBJ1-6; D remains unclear. The receptor's source is a woman younger than 35 in good health and CMV-seropositive. Sample: PBMCs. The CDR3 is CASSVGTVYNSPLHF. The CDR3 DNA is TGTGCCAGCAGCGTAGGCACAGTCTATAATTCACCCCTCCACTTT.